These 28 T cell receptor beta chains share one sample of origin, sequenced in a study of post-analysis software for immune sequencing data (dated by TCRdb to 2013 to 2016). What the research found in general, with its limitations: Significantly higher frequencies in patients than in controls were found for roughly 5 TRBV segments, including TRBV5-6, TRBV5-1 and TRBV20-1.

The library came from PCR. The sequencer was an Illumina HiSeq 2500. To reduce PCR and sequencing biases, unique molecular identifiers were incorporated into the TCR beta cDNA libraries. TCRdb trimmed the raw reads at Q25, called clones with MiXCR and kept productive beta chains. Entries are consolidated by CDR3 protein sequence, retaining the most common genes and DNA. The sample records about 770,000 distinct CDR3 sequences, 35% to 55% of which are singletons. In total, the top ten clones hold 4% to 5% of the sample. No antigen has been assigned to these receptors. Source material: blood. These receptors all stem from a girl aged 5-17 years with multiple sclerosis.

This clonotype was observed a few times. This chain uses TRBV11-3 with TRBJ1-1; D gene uncertain. This CDR3 region has 14 residues. Germline V gives CDR1 SGHNT, CDR2 YENEEA. With 6 bases removed from V and 0 bases from J, the gap between germline ends came to 11 bases. The CDR3, as DNA: TGTGCCAGCAGTTCTGGTGGAGTGAACACTGAAGCTTTCTTT. As protein: CASSSGGVNTEAFF. Full variable domain (remainder filled in from reference TRBV11-3 and TRBJ1-1): EAGVVQSPRYKIIEKKQPVAFWCNPISGHNTLYWYLQNLGQGPELLIRYENEEAVDDSQLPKDRFSAERLKGVDSTLKIQPAELGDSAVYLCASSSGGVNTEAFFGQGTRLTVV.

The chain combines TRBV12-3 or TRBV12-4 with TRBJ2-1; the D call may be TRBD1 or TRBD2 (5 bases each). V was pared by 6 bases and J by 5 bases, with 20 bases between. This CDR3 contains 16 residues. CDR3 sequence reads: CASRPPGPRVHNEQFF. DNA of the CDR3: TGTGCCAGCAGGCCTCCGGGACCCAGGGTCCACAATGAGCAGTTCTTC.

V usage is TRBV10-3 and J usage is TRBJ1-5, with 7 bases lining up with TRBD1. The V and J ends lost 11 bases and 6 bases, in that order; junction bases with no gene match: 10. This CDR3 contains 13 residues. Germline-derived CDR1 and CDR2 are ENHRY and SYGVKD. CDR3 in amino acids: CASARGNTQPQHF. CDR3 in DNA: TGTGCCTCAGCCAGGGGGAATACTCAGCCCCAGCATTTT.

The CDR3 coding sequence is TGTGCTAGTGGTTTGGTACTAGGAATAGATACGCAGTATTTT. Encoded protein: CASGLVLGIDTQYF. The chain is built from TRBV12-5 and TRBJ2-3; tentative D call: TRBD2 (5 bases). This CDR3 contains 14 residues. From germline, CDR1 is LGHNT and CDR2 FRNRAP. V lost 0 bases to trimming and J lost 5 bases, with 9 bases between them.

Only a few counts were recorded for this clonotype. The V gene is TRBV7-2, the J gene TRBJ2-3; TRBD2 is a possible D gene (5 bases). This CDR3 is 15 amino acids long. Germline CDR1 SGHTA, CDR2 FQGNSA. V was trimmed by 5 bases and J by 0 bases, leaving 12 bases between them. CDR3 sequence: CASSTQRTSTDTQYF. CDR3 DNA sequence: TGTGCCAGCAGCACCCAGCGGACCAGCACAGATACGCAGTATTTT.

A few counts support this clonotype. This chain uses TRBV15 with TRBJ2-1, with D tentatively TRBD1 (6 bases). V dropped 4 bases and J dropped 2 bases, with 12 bases sitting between them. CDR3 length equals 15 residues. The germline V gene has CDR1 LNHNV and CDR2 YYDKDF (reference sequence). The CDR3 nucleotides are TGTGCCACCAGCACAGTCCGGGACACCTACAATGAGCAGTTCTTC. Residues: CATSTVRDTYNEQFF.

CDR3 residues: CASSEYFAEGTGGYEQYF. The CDR3 nucleotides are TGTGCCAGCAGTGAATATTTCGCGGAGGGGACAGGGGGTTACGAGCAGTACTTC. V is TRBV25-1 and J is TRBJ2-5, with TRBD1 matching over 11 bases. The end of the DNA aligns better with TRBJ2-7, so the J call may be wrong. This CDR3 is built from 18 residues. CDR1 and CDR2 (germline): MGHDK, SYGVNS.

This chain joins TRBV6-2 or TRBV6-3 and TRBJ1-1; TRBD1 matches at 8 bases. The CDR3 has 17 amino acids. V lost 6 bases to trimming and J lost 2 bases; unmatched junction nucleotides: 14. Germline CDR1 is MNHEY and CDR2 is SVGEGT. CDR3 sequence: CASRQPEDRAYNTEAFF. CDR3 DNA sequence: TGTGCCAGCAGGCAACCGGAGGACAGGGCCTACAACACTGAAGCTTTCTTT.

CDR3 residues: CSASGRTSGHNEQFF. As DNA, the CDR3 is TGCAGTGCTAGCGGCAGGACTAGCGGACACAATGAGCAGTTCTTC. The rearrangement links TRBV20-1 to TRBJ2-1, with 10 positions matching TRBD2. Germline V gene data show CDR1 as DFQATT and CDR2 as SNEGSKA (reference sequence). The J segment lost 5 bases and the V segment lost 3 bases, leaving 7 bases of the junction unmatched. The CDR3 is 15 residues long.

This clonotype was counted a few times. V usage is TRBV7-9 and J usage is TRBJ2-1; 10 bases line up with TRBD2. Germline values: CDR1 SEHNR, CDR2 FQNEAQ (reference sequence). The ends lost 5 bases at V and 0 bases at J; junction bases unmatched: 13. This CDR3 spans 19 amino acids. CDR3 in DNA: TGTGCCAGCAGCGGACGACCGGGACTAGCGCACATCTCCTACAATGAGCAGTTCTTC. It specifies CASSGRPGLAHISYNEQFF.

This chain connects TRBV7-2 to TRBJ2-7; D call uncertain. V lost 4 bases to trimming and J lost 0 bases, with 10 bases between them. Germline CDR1 is SGHTA and CDR2 is FQGNSA. The CDR3 is made up of 14 amino acids. CDR3 DNA sequence: TGTGCCAGCAGCTCAGACACGTACTCCTACGAGCAGTACTTC. Translated: CASSSDTYSYEQYF.

This clonotype was observed a few times. The V gene is TRBV6-1, the J gene TRBJ2-4; the D gene is possibly TRBD2 (7 bases). V dropped 2 bases and J dropped 8 bases, with 10 bases sitting between them. Per germline, CDR1 MNHNS and CDR2 SASEGT. The CDR3 is 13 amino acids. Written as DNA, the CDR3 is TGTGCCAGCAGTGAACAGGGGAGGGACATTCAGTACTTC. Its translation is CASSEQGRDIQYF.

Details on this clonotype: The junction does not match germline at one end; this may be a read error. This chain links TRBV7-3 with TRBJ2-6, with D maybe TRBD1 (6 bases). This CDR3 is built from 15 residues. Germline-derived CDR1 and CDR2 are SGHTA and FQGTGA. The CDR3 spells CASSSQGSGADVLTF. In DNA form, the CDR3 reads TGTGCCAGCAGCTCGCAGGGGAGTGGGGCCGACGTCCTGACTTTC.

This rearrangement joins TRBV3-1 to TRBJ1-2; 8 bases are shared with TRBD1. Germline CDR1 and CDR2: LGHDT and YNNKEL (reference sequence). This CDR3 has 14 residues. Germline trimming cut 6 bases from V and 4 bases from J; bases unmatched to any gene: 7. The CDR3 DNA reads TGTGCCAGCAGTCCAGGGGGCGCGTCCTATGGCTACACCTTC. Translating it yields CASSPGGASYGYTF.

Only a few counts were recorded for this clonotype. The V gene is TRBV24-1, the J gene TRBJ2-3; the D gene is possibly TRBD2 (5 bases). This CDR3 has 13 amino acids. The germline V gene encodes CDR1 KGHDR and CDR2 SFDVKD. Trimming shortened V by 3 bases and J by 10 bases, and 13 bases separated the two germline ends. This CDR3 reads CATSDEGRQAQYF. The CDR3 coding sequence is TGTGCCACCAGTGATGAGGGCAGGCAGGCGCAGTATTTT.

In this sample, this clonotype turned up a few times. This chain joins TRBV15 and TRBJ2-7; TRBD1 matches 10 bases. This CDR3 contains 16 residues. Trimming cost V 0 bases and J 5 bases; bases outside gene matches: 7. Germline-derived CDR1 and CDR2 are LNHNV and YYDKDF (reference sequence). The CDR3 DNA reads as TGTGCCACCAGCAGAGAAAGAGGGACAGGGGTCAACGAGCAGTACTTC. Its protein product is CATSRERGTGVNEQYF.

The genes are TRBV7-8 and TRBJ2-4, with D maybe TRBD2 (5 bases). The germline V gene encodes CDR1 SGHVS and CDR2 FQNEAQ. The CDR3 sequence is 16 residues long. V was shortened by 5 bases and J by 3 bases, with 17 bases between the two germline ends. CDR3 coding DNA: TGTGCCAGCAGCCCACGAGGGAACCTAGTCAAAAACATTCAGTACTTC. Protein sequence: CASSPRGNLVKNIQYF.

This clonotype was seen only a few times. The chain carries TRBV7-3 and TRBJ2-3; a possible D gene is TRBD2 (6 bases). Germline CDR1 SGHTA, CDR2 FQGTGA. This CDR3 region has 14 residues. Trimming took off 5 bases at V and 4 bases at J, with 13 bases between the two ends. The CDR3 region has the DNA TGTGCCAGCAGCCCTGGAGGGTCCCCAGATACGCAGTATTTT. Amino acids: CASSPGGSPDTQYF.

This rearrangement joins TRBV7-2 to TRBJ2-3; 14 positions match TRBD2. V lost 5 bases, J lost 10 bases, and 11 bases stayed unmatched. Germline CDR1 is SGHTA and CDR2 is FQGNSA. CDR3 size: 16 residues. The CDR3 nucleotides read TGTGCCAGCAGCCAGGAGGGGACTAGCGGGAGTATCCCGCAGTATTTT. Translated, it gives CASSQEGTSGSIPQYF.

V is TRBV29-1 and J is TRBJ2-3; 8 bases are a match to TRBD1. The CDR3 has 14 amino acids. The germline V gene encodes CDR1 SQVTM and CDR2 ANQGSEA. V was pared by 7 bases and J by 4 bases, with 10 bases of the junction left unmatched. This CDR3 is CSGAPDRGADTQYF. CDR3 bases: TGCAGCGGGGCCCCCGACAGGGGCGCAGATACGCAGTATTTT.

The rearrangement uses TRBV5-1 and TRBJ2-1, with D possibly called TRBD1 or TRBD2 (5 bases each). Per germline, CDR1 SGHRS and CDR2 YFSETQ. The CDR3 spans 17 residues. Trimming pared 0 bases from V and 2 bases from J, leaving 15 bases between. The CDR3, as DNA: TGCGCCAGCAGCTTGGGCAGTGGGGGAGTCGCCTACAATGAGCAGTTCTTC. Protein product: CASSLGSGGVAYNEQFF.

This clonotype came up a few times. The CDR3 DNA sequence: TGCAGTGCGGGACATAGCAATCAGCCCCAGCATTTT. Amino acids: CSAGHSNQPQHF. This chain joins TRBV20-1 and TRBJ1-5, with D possibly matching TRBD1 (6 bases). CDR1 and CDR2 from the germline V gene are DFQATT and SNEGSKA (reference sequence). Trimming took 6 bases from V and 0 from J, leaving 6 bases between them. The CDR3 loop spans 12 amino acids.

V and J are TRBV7-2 and TRBJ2-7; 9 bases fit TRBD2. The CDR3 contains 14 residues. The V segment lost 0 bases and the J segment 7 bases; nucleotides outside the gene matches: 4. Germline V CDR1 and CDR2: SGHTA, FQGNSA. As DNA, the CDR3 is TGTGCCAGCAGCTTAGCGATGACTAGCGGAGAGCAGTACTTC. Amino acid sequence: CASSLAMTSGEQYF.

In its sample, this clonotype was seen once. The genes are TRBV14 and TRBJ1-1; D is possibly TRBD1 (6 bases). V lost 1 base to trimming and J lost 2 bases, with 11 bases between them. The CDR3 covers 15 residues. CDR1 is SGHDN and CDR2 is FVKESK in the germline V gene. The CDR3 reads CASSQGAGVNTEAFF. CDR3 coding DNA: TGTGCCAGCAGCCAAGGGGCAGGGGTTAACACTGAAGCTTTCTTT.

This chain joins TRBV9 and TRBJ1-2; no reliable D call. The ends were cut back, 4 bases at V and 2 bases at J, with 15 bases in the middle. Germline loops: CDR1 SGDLS, CDR2 YYNGEE. The length of the CDR3 is 15 residues. In DNA, the CDR3 is TGTGCCAGCAGCCCTCCCGAAGGGTACAACTATGGCTACACCTTC. This translates into CASSPPEGYNYGYTF. The whole variable domain, filled in from reference TRBV9 and TRBJ1-2, reads DSGVTQTPKHLITATGQRVTLRCSPRSGDLSVYWYQQSLDQGLQFLIQYYNGEERAKGNILERFSAQQFPDLHSELNLSSLELGDSALYFCASSPPEGYNYGYTFGSGTRLTVV.

The chain uses TRBV6-1 and TRBJ1-2; D is unresolved. Trimming removed 5 bases from V and 3 bases from J, with 10 bases in between. The CDR3 is 13 amino acids. The V gene's germline CDR1 is MNHNS and CDR2 SASEGT. As DNA, the CDR3 is TGTGCCAGCAGTCCCGGGAAGGACTATGGCTACACCTTC. Its translation is CASSPGKDYGYTF.

The chain joins TRBV20-1 to TRBJ2-7; D is uncertain. The V gene's germline CDR1 is DFQATT and CDR2 SNEGSKA (reference sequence). V was pared by 3 bases and J by 2 bases, with 8 bases between. The CDR3 has 12 residues. CDR3 in DNA: TGCAGTGCTAGGTACTCCGCCTACGAGCAGTACTTC. Protein product: CSARYSAYEQYF.

CDR3: CASSDGPGSQETQYF. DNA of the CDR3: TGCGCCAGCAGCGACGGACCCGGTAGCCAAGAGACCCAGTACTTC. J is TRBJ2-5 and V is TRBV5-1; D unresolved. This CDR3 has 15 residues. Trimming removed 4 bases at V and 1 base at J, with 14 bases between. Germline V gene lookup returns CDR1 SGHRS and CDR2 YFSETQ. Variable domain in full (rest from reference TRBV5-1 and TRBJ2-5): KAGVTQTPRYLIKTRGQQVTLSCSPISGHRSVSWYQQTPGQGLQFLFEYFSETQRNKGNFPGRFSGRQFSNSRSEMNVSTLELGDSALYLCASSDGPGSQETQYFGPGTRLLVL.